This TCR beta chain was obtained from a study of T cells after yellow fever vaccination. The J segment lost 1 base and the V segment lost 0 bases, leaving 6 bases of the junction unmatched. This CDR3 region has 16 residues. Germline CDR1 and CDR2: SQVTM and ANQGSEA. Study observations and caveats: FACS-sorted repertoires might harbor abundant contaminating clonotypes from the bulk population. Weaker, the secondary response peaked sooner, at day 5 versus 15.

This clonotype was picked up a small number of times. TCRdb re-analysed the 5' RACE reads in MiXCR, keeping a single row per CDR3 protein. The data show 55,000 or so distinct CDR3 sequences, around 7% seen once. The sequence came from a man between 18 and 29 years old who received the YFV17D yellow fever vaccine. The material sequenced was CD8+ T cells not binding an NS4B(214-222) dextramer, sorted from PBMCs, taken more than 35 days after the first yellow fever vaccination. This sequence joins TRBV29-1 and TRBJ2-1, with 7 bases matching TRBD1. CDR3 in DNA: TGCAGCGTTGAAGAAGGCAGGGGGAGATCCTACAATGAGCAGTTCTTC. Translating gives CSVEEGRGRSYNEQFF.